The 2 T cell receptor beta chains in this list originate from one sample, sequenced in a study of a mutant IDH1 vaccine in newly diagnosed glioma (TCRdb year 2021). Antigens of these TCRs are unknown. The intended sense of this specimen's time point label: week 35, safety follow-up. Each vaccine dose was 300 ug of a 20-mer mutant IDH1 peptide in Montanide, given subcutaneously with topical imiquimod. Library preparation was by the immunoSEQ multiplex PCR assay. TCRdb limited this immuneACCESS table to in-frame rearrangements with V and J called. A share of clones is missing; checked studies link under half to unresolved V genes, and the rest is unexplained. A total of about 42,000 clones appear in this sample, roughly 80% of them only once. The ten largest clones capture just over 5% of the sample. Sample: PBMCs, taken from a glioma patient whose treatment included an IDH1 peptide vaccine. All receptors derive from a woman aged 50 to 60 with glioma.

This clone occurred once. CDR3 residues: CASSLLGLLNTEAFF. In nucleotides, the CDR3 is TGCGCCAGCAGCTTGTTGGGCTTGTTGAACACTGAAGCTTTCTTT. The chain has TRBV5-1 and TRBJ1-1; D unresolved. Germline V gives CDR1 SGHRS, CDR2 YFSETQ. With 1 base removed from V and 0 bases from J, the gap between germline ends came to 10 bases. The CDR3 is 15 amino acids.

CDR3 nucleotides: TGTGCCTGGAGTGTACGTTGGCAAATGGAGGAAAAACTGTTTTTT. Translating gives CAWSVRWQMEEKLFF. The chain recombines TRBV30 with TRBJ1-4, with D uncertain. The germline gives CDR1 GTSNPN, CDR2 SVGIG (reference sequence). The CDR3 covers 15 residues. Trimming took off 0 bases at V and 8 bases at J, with 16 bases between the two ends. Looking up the rest from reference TRBV30 and TRBJ1-4 gives the full variable domain: SQTIHQWPATLVQPVGSPLSLECTVEGTSNPNLYWYRQAAGRGLQLLFYSVGIGQISSEVPQNLSASRPQDRQFILSSKKLLLSDSGFYLCAWSVRWQMEEKLFFGSGTQLSVL.